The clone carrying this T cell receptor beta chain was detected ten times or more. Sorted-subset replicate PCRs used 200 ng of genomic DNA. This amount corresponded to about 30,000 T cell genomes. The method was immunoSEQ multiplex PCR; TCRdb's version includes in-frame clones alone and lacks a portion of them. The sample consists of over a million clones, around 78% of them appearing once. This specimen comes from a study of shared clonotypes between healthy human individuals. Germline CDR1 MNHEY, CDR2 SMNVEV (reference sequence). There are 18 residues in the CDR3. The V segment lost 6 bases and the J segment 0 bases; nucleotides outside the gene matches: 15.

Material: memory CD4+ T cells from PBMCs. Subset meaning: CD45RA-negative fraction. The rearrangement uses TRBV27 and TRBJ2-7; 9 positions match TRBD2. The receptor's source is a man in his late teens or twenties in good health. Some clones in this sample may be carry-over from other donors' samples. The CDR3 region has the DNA TGTGCCAGCAGGACCAGACCCCTCTTTAGCGGGAGCTCCTACGAGCAGTACTTC. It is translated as CASRTRPLFSGSSYEQYF.